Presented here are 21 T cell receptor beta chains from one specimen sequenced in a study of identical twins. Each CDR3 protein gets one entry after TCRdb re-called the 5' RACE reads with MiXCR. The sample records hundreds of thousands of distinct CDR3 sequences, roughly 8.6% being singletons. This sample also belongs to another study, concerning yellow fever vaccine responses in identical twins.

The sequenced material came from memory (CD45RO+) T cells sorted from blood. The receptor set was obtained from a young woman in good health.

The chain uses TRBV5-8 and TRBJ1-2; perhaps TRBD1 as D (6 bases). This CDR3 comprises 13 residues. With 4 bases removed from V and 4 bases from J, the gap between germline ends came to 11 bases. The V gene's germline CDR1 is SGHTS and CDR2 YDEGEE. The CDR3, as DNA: TGTGCCAGCAGCAAGGGGGGCCCCTATGGCTACACCTTC. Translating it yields CASSKGGPYGYTF. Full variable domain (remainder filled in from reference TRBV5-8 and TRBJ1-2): EAGVTQSPTHLIKTRGQQATLRCSPISGHTSVYWYQQALGLGLQFLLWYDEGEERNRGNFPPRFSGRQFPNYSSELNVNALELEDSALYLCASSKGGPYGYTFGSGTRLTVV.

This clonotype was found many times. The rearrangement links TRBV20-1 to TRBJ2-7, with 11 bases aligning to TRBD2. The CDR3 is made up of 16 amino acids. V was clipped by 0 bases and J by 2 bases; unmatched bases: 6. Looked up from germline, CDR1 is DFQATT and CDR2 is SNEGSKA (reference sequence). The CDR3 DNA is TGCAGTGCTAGAGATTCGACTAGCGGGATGGCCTACGAGCAGTACTTC. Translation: CSARDSTSGMAYEQYF.

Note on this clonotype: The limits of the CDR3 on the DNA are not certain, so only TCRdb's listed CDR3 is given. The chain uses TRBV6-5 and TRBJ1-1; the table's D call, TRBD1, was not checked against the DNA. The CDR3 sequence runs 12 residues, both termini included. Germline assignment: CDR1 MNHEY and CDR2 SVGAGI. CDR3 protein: CASSSSTGFAFF.

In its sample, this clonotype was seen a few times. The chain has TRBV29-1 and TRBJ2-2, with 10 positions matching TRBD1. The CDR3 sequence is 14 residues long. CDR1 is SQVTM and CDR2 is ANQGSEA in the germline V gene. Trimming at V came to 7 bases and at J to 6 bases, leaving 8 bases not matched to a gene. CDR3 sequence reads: CSAGGQGFAGELFF. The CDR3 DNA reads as TGCAGCGCCGGGGGACAGGGGTTCGCCGGGGAGCTGTTTTTT.

The CDR3 coding sequence is TGTGCCACCAGTGATTTAGGGACAGGGAATATTGGTGAGCAGTTCTTC. Translation: CATSDLGTGNIGEQFF. This chain links TRBV24-1 with TRBJ2-1, with 9 bases that match TRBD1. The V and J ends lost 1 base and 9 bases, in that order; junction bases with no gene match: 9. Germline V gene lookup returns CDR1 KGHDR and CDR2 SFDVKD. There are 16 residues in the CDR3.

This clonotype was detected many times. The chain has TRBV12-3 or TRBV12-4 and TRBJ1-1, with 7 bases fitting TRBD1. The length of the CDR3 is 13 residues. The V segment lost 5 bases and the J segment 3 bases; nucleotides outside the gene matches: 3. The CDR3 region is CASSIDRDTEAFF. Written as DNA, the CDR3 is TGTGCCAGCAGTATCGACAGGGACACTGAAGCTTTCTTT.

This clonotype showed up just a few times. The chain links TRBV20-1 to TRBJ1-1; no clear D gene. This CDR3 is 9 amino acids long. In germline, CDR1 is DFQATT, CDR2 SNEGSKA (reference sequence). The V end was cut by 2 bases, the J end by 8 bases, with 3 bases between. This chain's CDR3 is CSARPEAFF. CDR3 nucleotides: TGCAGTGCTAGACCCGAAGCTTTCTTT.

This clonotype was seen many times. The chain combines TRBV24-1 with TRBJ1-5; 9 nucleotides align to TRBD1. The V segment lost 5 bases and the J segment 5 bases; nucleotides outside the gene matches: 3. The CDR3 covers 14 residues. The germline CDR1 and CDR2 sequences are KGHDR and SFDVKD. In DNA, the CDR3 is TGTGCCACCAGTGGACAGGGGGGCGATCAGCCCCAGCATTTT. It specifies CATSGQGGDQPQHF.

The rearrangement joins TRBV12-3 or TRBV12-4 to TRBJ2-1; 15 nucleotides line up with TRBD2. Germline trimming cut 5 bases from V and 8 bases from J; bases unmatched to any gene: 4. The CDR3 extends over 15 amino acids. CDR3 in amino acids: CASSRTSGRAYEQFF. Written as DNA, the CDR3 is TGTGCCAGCAGTCGGACTAGCGGGAGGGCCTATGAGCAGTTCTTC.

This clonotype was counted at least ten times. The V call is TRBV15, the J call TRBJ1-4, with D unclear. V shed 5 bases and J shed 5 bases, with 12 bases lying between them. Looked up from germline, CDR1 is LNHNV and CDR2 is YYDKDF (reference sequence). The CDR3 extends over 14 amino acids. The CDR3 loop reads CATSEDGENEKLFF. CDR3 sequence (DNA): TGTGCCACCAGCGAGGACGGAGAAAATGAAAAACTGTTTTTT.

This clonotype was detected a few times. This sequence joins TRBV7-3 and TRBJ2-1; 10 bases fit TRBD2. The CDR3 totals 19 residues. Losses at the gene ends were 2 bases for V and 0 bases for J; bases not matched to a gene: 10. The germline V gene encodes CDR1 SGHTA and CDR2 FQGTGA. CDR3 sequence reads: CASSLVGLAGESSYNEQFF. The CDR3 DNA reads TGTGCCAGCAGCTTAGTTGGGCTAGCGGGGGAAAGCTCCTACAATGAGCAGTTCTTC.

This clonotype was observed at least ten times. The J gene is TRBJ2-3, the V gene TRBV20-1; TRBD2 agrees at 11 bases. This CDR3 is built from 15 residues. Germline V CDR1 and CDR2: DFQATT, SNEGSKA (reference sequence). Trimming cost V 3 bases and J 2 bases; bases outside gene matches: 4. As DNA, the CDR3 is TGCAGTGCTAGTGGGACTAGCGGACCCACAGATACGCAGTATTTT. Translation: CSASGTSGPTDTQYF.

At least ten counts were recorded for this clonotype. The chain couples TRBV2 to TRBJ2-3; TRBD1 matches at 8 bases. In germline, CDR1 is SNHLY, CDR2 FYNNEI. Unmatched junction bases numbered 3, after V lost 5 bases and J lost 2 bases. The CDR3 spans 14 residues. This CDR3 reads CASSRGQVTDTQYF. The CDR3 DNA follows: TGTGCCAGCAGTAGGGGACAGGTCACAGATACGCAGTATTTT.

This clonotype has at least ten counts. CDR3 sequence: CASSQRRDTAEAFF. CDR3 in DNA: TGTGCCAGCTCACAGCGCAGGGACACCGCTGAAGCTTTCTTT. This sequence joins TRBV18 and TRBJ1-1; weak D call: TRBD1 (6 bases). CDR3 length: 14 amino acids. The germline V and J ends were trimmed by 4 bases and 6 bases, with 15 bases remaining between them. Germline values: CDR1 KGHSH, CDR2 LQKENI.

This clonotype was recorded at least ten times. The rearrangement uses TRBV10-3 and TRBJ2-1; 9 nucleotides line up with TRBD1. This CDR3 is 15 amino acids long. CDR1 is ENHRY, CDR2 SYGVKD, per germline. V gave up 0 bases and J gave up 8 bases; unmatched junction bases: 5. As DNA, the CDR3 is TGTGCCATCAGTGAGTCGAGGACAGGGGAGGATGAGCAGTTCTTC. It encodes CAISESRTGEDEQFF.

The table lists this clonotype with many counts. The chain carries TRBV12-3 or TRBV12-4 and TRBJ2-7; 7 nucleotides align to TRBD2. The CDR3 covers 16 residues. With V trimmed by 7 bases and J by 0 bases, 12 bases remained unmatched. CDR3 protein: CASTRGAGDPSYEQYF. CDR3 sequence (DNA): TGTGCCAGCACCCGAGGTGCGGGAGACCCCTCCTACGAGCAGTACTTC.

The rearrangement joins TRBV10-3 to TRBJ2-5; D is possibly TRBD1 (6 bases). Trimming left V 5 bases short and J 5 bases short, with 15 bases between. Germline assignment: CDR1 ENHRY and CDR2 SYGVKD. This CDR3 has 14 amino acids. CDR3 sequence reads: CAISPQTGMETQYF. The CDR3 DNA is TGTGCCATCAGTCCTCAAACAGGGATGGAGACCCAGTACTTC.

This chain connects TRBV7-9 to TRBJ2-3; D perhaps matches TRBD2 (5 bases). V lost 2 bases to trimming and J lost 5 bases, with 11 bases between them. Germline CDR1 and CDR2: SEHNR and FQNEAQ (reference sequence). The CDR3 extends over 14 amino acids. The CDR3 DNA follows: TGTGCCAGCAGCTTATTCGGGGTTAGAGATACGCAGTATTTT. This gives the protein CASSLFGVRDTQYF.

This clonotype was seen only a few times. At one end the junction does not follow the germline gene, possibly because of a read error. CDR3 sequence: CCASSILAVTYNEQFF. CDR3 in DNA: TGCTGTGCTAGCTCGATCCTAGCGGTAACCTACAATGAGCAGTTCTTC. The chain combines TRBV20-1 with TRBJ2-1; 7 bases are shared with TRBD2. There are 16 residues in the CDR3. CDR1 is DFQATT and CDR2 is SNEGSKA in the germline V gene (reference sequence).

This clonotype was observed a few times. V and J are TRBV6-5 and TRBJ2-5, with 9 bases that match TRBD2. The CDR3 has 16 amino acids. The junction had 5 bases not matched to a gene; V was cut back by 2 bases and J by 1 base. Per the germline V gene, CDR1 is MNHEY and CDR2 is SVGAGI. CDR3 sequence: CASSYKTSGPQETQYF. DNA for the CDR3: TGTGCCAGCAGTTACAAAACTAGCGGGCCCCAAGAGACCCAGTACTTC.

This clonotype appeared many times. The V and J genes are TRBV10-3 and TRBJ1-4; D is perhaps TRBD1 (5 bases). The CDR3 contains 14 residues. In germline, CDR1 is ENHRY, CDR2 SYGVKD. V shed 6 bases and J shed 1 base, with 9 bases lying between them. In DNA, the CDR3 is TGTGCCATCAGCCCGACAGTAACTAATGAAAAACTGTTTTTT. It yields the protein CAISPTVTNEKLFF.